The rows below give T cell receptor beta chains drawn from one sample of a study of human T cells and chemical hapten exposure. TCRdb re-derived calls from the RACE reads in MiXCR, one entry per CDR3 protein. The sample yields roughly 180,000 distinct CDR3 sequences, around 20% seen once. This specimen consisted of whole blood, obtained in connection with sensitization to the hapten diphenylcyclopropenone (DPC). These receptors all come from a woman aged 50 to 65 with alopecia areata. Some clones in this sample may be carry-over from other donors' samples. Both conserved end residues are part of each CDR3.

TRBV4-2	TRBJ2-3	17	CASSQGRLAAGTDTQYF
TRBV20-1	TRBJ1-3	14	CSASFRGAGNTIYF
TRBV18	TRBJ2-1	14	CASSMGQGTDEQFF
TRBV18	TRBJ2-7	16	CASSPPLSAERYEQYF
TRBV5-1	TRBJ2-3	13	CASSLAREHTQYF
TRBV20-1	TRBJ2-7	15	CSANSGLAVSYEQYF
TRBV2	TRBJ2-4	13	CASSLTATGRTFF
TRBV28	TRBJ2-4	13	CATLRGEVNIQYF
TRBV5-6	TRBJ2-3	16	CASSLEAGGPTDTQYF
TRBV5-6	TRBJ2-7	16	CASSGDRGRPSYEQYF
TRBV20-1	TRBJ1-2	12	CSARTGVYGYTF
TRBV5-1	TRBJ2-5	16	CASCPGLAGAQETQYF
TRBV20-1	TRBJ2-7	14	CSLSTLDAEGEQYF
TRBV18	TRBJ2-3	12	CASANREDTQYF
TRBV6-6	TRBJ2-7	11	CASRTAYEQYF
TRBV12-3/TRBV12-4	TRBJ2-1	16	CASTPGTSGYGNEQFF
TRBV10-3	TRBJ1-1	15	CAIKVGQSGNTEAFF
TRBV10-2	TRBJ2-1	13	CASRATPTTEQFF
TRBV7-9	TRBJ2-1	15	CASSPTGQGDNEQFF
TRBV2	TRBJ2-1	15	CASRATSGSYNEQFF
TRBV7-9	TRBJ1-2	13	CASSFREDWGYNF
TRBV5-1	TRBJ1-1	13	CASSSDGGGRAFF
TRBV5-6	TRBJ1-2	14	CASSSTGGEYGYTF
TRBV7-9	TRBJ2-1	15	CASSRGTGEHNEQFF
TRBV25-1	TRBJ1-1	14	CASSSRTGNTEAFF
TRBV7-9	TRBJ2-2	16	CASSSPGASNTGELFF
TRBV10-3	TRBJ2-5	14	CAISEGQNQETQYF
TRBV7-9	TRBJ2-3	14	CASSTVGETDTQYF
TRBV27	TRBJ2-7	14	CASSLSSPAYEQYF
TRBV20-1	TRBJ1-1	15	CSARFLGGLNTEAFF
TRBV18	TRBJ1-5	15	CASSQGQNSNQPQHF